Listed below are T cell receptor beta chains from one sample, sequenced in a study of OX40 agonist ivuxolimab in advanced cancers. This table comes from immunoSEQ multiplex PCR, and its TCRdb copy is limited to in-frame clones, with some not included. The sample shows fewer than 90,000 clones, over 90% of them seen only once. The specimen comprised CD4+ or CD8+ T cells sorted from blood, sampled in a trial of the OX40 agonist ivuxolimab. These receptor sequences come from an adult with an advanced solid tumor such as melanoma, head and neck, liver or kidney cancer. The CDR3 runs from the conserved cysteine through the conserved F or W. Fields, in order: clone size, V gene, D gene, J gene, CDR3 protein, CDR3 DNA. A D gene is named only where the DNA matches it firmly. The size of a clone is reported for some rows only, either as once, few or many, or as a class for expanded clones.

-,TRBV29-1,TRBD1,TRBJ2-1,CSVGTGVANEQFF,TGCAGCGTTGGGACAGGGGTTGCAAATGAGCAGTTCTTC
-,TRBV5-6,-,TRBJ1-1,CASSLGGRSTTEAFF,TGTGCCAGCAGCTTGGGGGGACGCAGTACCACTGAAGCTTTCTTT
-,TRBV5-5,-,TRBJ2-7,CASSLGQLYEQYF,TGTGCCAGCAGCTTGGGTCAACTCTACGAGCAGTACTTC
-,TRBV9,-,TRBJ2-7,CASSVEGGSGEQYF,TGTGCCAGCAGCGTAGAAGGCGGTTCGGGTGAGCAGTACTTC
-,TRBV5-5,-,TRBJ1-5,CASSRDPGSNQPQHF,TGTGCCAGCAGCCGGGACCCGGGGAGCAATCAGCCCCAGCATTTT
-,TRBV27,-,TRBJ2-1,CASSKGGSYNEQFF,TGTGCCAGCAGTAAGGGGGGCAGTTACAATGAGCAGTTCTTC
-,TRBV7-2,-,TRBJ2-7,CASSLYEGDEQYF,TGTGCCAGCAGCTTATACGAGGGGGACGAGCAGTACTTC
-,TRBV21-1,-,TRBJ1-5,CASSKTFRGSFGNQPQHF,TGTGCCAGCAGCAAAACTTTTCGAGGGTCTTTCGGCAATCAGCCCCAGCATTTT
once,TRBV18,TRBD1,TRBJ2-3,CASSSRTGTDTQYF,TGTGCCAGCTCATCGCGGACAGGGACAGATACGCAGTATTTT
once,TRBV4-1,TRBD1,TRBJ1-1,CASSQAAGTANTEAFF,TGCGCCAGCAGCCAAGCGGCCGGGACAGCAAACACTGAAGCTTTCTTT
few,TRBV7-6,-,TRBJ2-3,CASSLYTHDTQYF,TGTGCCAGCAGCTTATATACCCACGATACGCAGTATTTT
once,TRBV15,-,TRBJ1-5,CATSSFSQAGQPQHF,TGTGCCACCAGCAGTTTCTCCCAGGCGGGACAGCCCCAGCATTTT
-,TRBV21-1,-,TRBJ2-5,CASTSKGETQYF,TGTGCCAGCACCAGCAAGGGAGAGACCCAGTACTTC
-,TRBV2,-,TRBJ1-5,CASNQGSQPQHF,TGTGCCAGCAACCAGGGGAGTCAGCCCCAGCATTTT
-,TRBV5-4,-,TRBJ1-3,CASSQGSGNTIYF,TGTGCCAGCAGTCAGGGGTCTGGAAACACCATATATTTT
-,TRBV28,-,TRBJ2-7,CASSLGAGHEQYF,TGTGCCAGCAGTTTAGGGGCCGGCCACGAGCAGTACTTC
-,TRBV5-6,-,TRBJ1-2,CASSADGIPIYGYTF,TGTGCCAGCAGCGCCGACGGGATACCCATCTATGGCTACACCTTC
-,TRBV27,-,TRBJ2-7,CASSLRGTNEHEQYF,TGTGCCAGCAGTTTACGGGGTACTAACGAGCACGAGCAGTACTTC
-,TRBV9,-,TRBJ2-1,CASNGAGANNEQFF,TGTGCCAGCAACGGGGCAGGGGCTAATAATGAGCAGTTCTTC
-,TRBV4-3,TRBD1,TRBJ2-1,CASSQTPGTGWYNEQFF,TGCGCCAGCAGCCAAACCCCCGGGACAGGGTGGTACAATGAGCAGTTCTTC
-,TRBV27,TRBD1,TRBJ2-3,CASSSDRVTDTQYF,TGTGCCAGCAGCTCCGACAGGGTTACAGATACGCAGTATTTT
-,TRBV27,TRBD1,TRBJ2-3,CASSLSLPGQTDTQYF,TGTGCCAGCAGTTTATCGTTGCCGGGACAGACAGATACGCAGTATTTT
-,TRBV13,TRBD2,TRBJ2-1,CASSSTSGRANEQFF,TGTGCCAGCAGCTCGACTAGCGGGAGGGCCAATGAGCAGTTCTTC
-,TRBV2,-,TRBJ2-5,CAGHYSIPQETQYF,TGTGCCGGTCACTACTCCATCCCGCAAGAGACCCAGTACTTC
-,TRBV19,-,TRBJ2-7,CASSIGGFAYEQYF,TGTGCCAGTAGTATAGGGGGGTTCGCCTACGAGCAGTACTTC
-,TRBV28,-,TRBJ2-7,CASSSSAYEQYF,TGTGCCAGCAGTTCCTCCGCATACGAGCAGTACTTC
-,TRBV27,-,TRBJ1-1,CASSLAGGTEAFF,TGTGCCAGCAGTTTAGCTGGAGGCACTGAAGCTTTCTTT
-,TRBV28,-,TRBJ2-5,CASRWGQETQYF,TGTGCCAGCAGATGGGGACAAGAGACCCAGTACTTC
-,TRBV27,TRBD1,TRBJ2-5,CASSFGTGGETQYF,TGTGCCAGCAGTTTCGGTACAGGGGGAGAGACCCAGTACTTC
-,TRBV6-5,-,TRBJ1-4,CASSLGRGEKLFF,TGTGCCAGCAGTTTAGGACGGGGTGAAAAACTGTTTTTT
-,TRBV7-8,-,TRBJ2-7,CASSLGAIYEQYF,TGTGCCAGCAGCTTAGGGGCTATCTACGAGCAGTACTTC
once,TRBV14,-,TRBJ2-5,CASSQGTVLDF,TGTGCCAGCAGCCAAGGGACAGTCCTGGACTTC
-,TRBV27,-,TRBJ1-5,CASSLSSNQPQHF,TGTGCCAGCAGTTTATCTAGCAATCAGCCCCAGCATTTT
-,TRBV7-9,-,TRBJ1-1,CASTTGATEAFF,TGTGCCAGCACAACAGGAGCCACTGAAGCTTTCTTT
-,TRBV27,TRBD1,TRBJ1-1,CASSLGGQGLKAFF,TGTGCCAGCAGTTTAGGGGGACAGGGGCTGAAAGCTTTCTTT
few,TRBV10-2,-,TRBJ1-5,CATTAMGFNQPQHF,TGCGCCACGACGGCGATGGGCTTTAATCAGCCCCAGCATTTT
-,TRBV19,-,TRBJ2-1,CASSIGTSYNEQFF,TGTGCCAGTAGTATTGGGACTTCCTACAATGAGCAGTTCTTC
once,TRBV18,TRBD1,TRBJ2-1,CASSPNAGTGKVDEQFF,TGTGCCAGCTCACCAAACGCCGGGACAGGGAAAGTCGATGAGCAGTTCTTC
-,TRBV27,-,TRBJ2-1,CASSLILGNEQFF,TGTGCCAGCAGTTTGATCTTAGGCAATGAGCAGTTCTTC
once,TRBV27,-,TRBJ2-1,CASSWRGNEQFF,TGTGCCAGCAGTTGGAGAGGTAATGAGCAGTTCTTC
-,TRBV4-3,-,TRBJ1-1,CASSEDGGTNTEAFF,TGCGCCAGCAGTGAGGACGGGGGAACGAACACTGAAGCTTTCTTT
-,TRBV10-3,TRBD2,TRBJ2-7,CAISDPGLAGGPREQYF,TGTGCCATCAGTGACCCGGGACTAGCGGGAGGGCCCAGAGAGCAGTACTTC
-,TRBV12-5,TRBD1,TRBJ1-2,CASVSDRGGYTF,TGTGCTAGTGTTTCAGACAGGGGTGGCTACACCTTC
-,TRBV29-1,TRBD1,TRBJ2-7,CSVEFADRGSEQYF,TGCAGCGTTGAATTTGCGGACAGGGGCTCCGAGCAGTACTTC
once,TRBV9,-,TRBJ1-1,CASSEPGGNTEAFF,TGTGCCAGCAGCGAGCCCGGGGGGAACACTGAAGCTTTCTTT
-,TRBV4-1,TRBD2,TRBJ2-7,CASSQETSGQDEQYF,TGCGCCAGCAGCCAAGAAACTAGCGGGCAGGACGAGCAGTACTTC
-,TRBV27,-,TRBJ1-5,CASRLQTGQPQHF,TGTGCCAGCAGACTACAGACGGGTCAGCCCCAGCATTTT
-,TRBV6-1,-,TRBJ2-7,CASRIESSYEQYF,TGTGCCAGCAGGATAGAGAGCTCCTACGAGCAGTACTTC
-,TRBV13,TRBD2,TRBJ2-1,CASTPSGRTYNEQFF,TGTGCCAGCACTCCTAGCGGAAGAACGTACAATGAGCAGTTCTTC
-,TRBV30,-,TRBJ1-1,CAWSVGMNTEAFF,TGTGCCTGGAGTGTGGGCATGAACACTGAAGCTTTCTTT
few,TRBV7-3,-,TRBJ2-2,CASSLDSYTGELFF,TGTGCCAGCAGCTTAGACTCATACACCGGGGAGCTGTTTTTT
once,TRBV11-2,TRBD2,TRBJ2-1,CASSLVTAGGPYNEQFF,TGTGCCAGCAGCTTGGTGACGGCGGGGGGCCCCTACAATGAGCAGTTCTTC
-,TRBV10-2,-,TRBJ2-1,CASSERAYNEQFF,TGCGCCAGCAGTGAGAGGGCCTACAATGAGCAGTTCTTC
-,TRBV5-4,TRBD1,TRBJ2-3,CASSTNPGQVSDTQYF,TGTGCCAGCAGTACCAATCCGGGACAGGTGTCAGATACGCAGTATTTT
-,TRBV27,-,TRBJ2-7,CASSPRPGYEQYF,TGTGCCAGCAGCCCTCGGCCAGGGTACGAGCAGTACTTC
-,TRBV5-4,-,TRBJ2-7,CASSLDWSLGYEQYF,TGTGCCAGCAGCTTGGATTGGTCTCTAGGGTACGAGCAGTACTTC
-,TRBV28,TRBD2,TRBJ2-5,CASSTPTSGVNQETQYF,TGTGCCAGCAGTACCCCCACTAGCGGGGTGAATCAAGAGACCCAGTACTTC
-,TRBV12-5,TRBD2,TRBJ2-7,CASGASGSSLNEQYF,TGTGCTAGTGGTGCTAGCGGGAGCTCCTTGAACGAGCAGTACTTC
-,TRBV19,TRBD1,TRBJ1-1,CASSPWAGGSTEAFF,TGTGCCAGTAGTCCTTGGGCAGGGGGAAGCACTGAAGCTTTCTTT